This T cell receptor (beta chain) was found in a study of metastatic and nonmetastatic thyroid tumors. Study context: Blood and tumor or nodule tissue repertoires from malignant and benign thyroid patients were compared.

This clone was detected only a few times. TCRdb re-called the PCR reads through MiXCR. The data show about 35,000 clones, with about 18% seen just once and roughly 6.2% held by the top ten. The CDR3 consists of 15 residues. Per germline, CDR1 KGHDR and CDR2 SFDVKD. J was trimmed by 1 base and V by 10 bases; bases with no gene match: 11. Nobody among the patients had been given any treatment before thyroid surgery. The TCR comes from a male donor with papillary thyroid cancer or a benign thyroid nodule (not recorded which). Some clones in this sample may be carry-over from other donors' samples. The chain combines TRBV24-1 with TRBJ2-7; TRBD2 matches at 8 bases. Material: blood. In DNA, the CDR3 is TGTGCCACTGGACCGGGAGGGAGTAGATCCTACGAGCAGTACTTC. It yields the protein CATGPGGSRSYEQYF.